The T cell receptor beta chain described here comes from a study of cytomegalovirus exposure and HLA in healthy donors. Using immunoSEQ multiplex PCR, the repertoire was profiled, and TCRdb retains in-frame clones only, with some absent. The sample records about 120,000 clones, about 87% being singletons. This clonotype originated in a man between 18 and 35 years old in good health and CMV-seronegative. Sequencing was carried out using PBMCs.

CDR3 region: CASGGQGISSYEQYF. CDR3 nucleotide sequence: TGTGCCAGTGGCGGACAGGGTATAAGCTCCTACGAGCAGTACTTC. The chain joins TRBV19 to TRBJ2-7, with 8 bases aligning to TRBD1. Germline-derived CDR1 and CDR2 are LNHDA and SQIVND (reference sequence). This CDR3 has 15 residues. J gave up 0 bases and V 8 bases, and 9 bases lay outside the gene matches.